A selection of T cell receptor beta chains follows, all from one sample in a study of T cell repertoires in cytomegalovirus infection. TCRdb processed the reads anew with MiXCR; each CDR3 protein has one entry. Of about 920,000 distinct CDR3 sequences in the sample, approximately 33% were seen once. Their antigen targets remain unknown. The sample consisted of cultured CD8+ T cells from PBMCs, taken from culture after CMV antigen stimulation. These receptors were obtained from a human donor in good health (CMV status not recorded). Some clones in this sample may be carry-over from other donors' samples. CDR3s include the opening cysteine and the closing phenylalanine or tryptophan. The order of the fields is V gene, clone size, J gene, D gene, CDR3 DNA, CDR3 protein. D genes are given only for firm matches. Not every row has a clone size; where given, it reads once, few, many or a size class.

TRBV7-9	many	TRBJ1-2	NA	TGTGCCAGCAGCTTGGGAGGGCGATACTATGGCTACACCTTC	CASSLGGRYYGYTF
TRBV12-3/TRBV12-4	NA	TRBJ1-5	TRBD1	TGTGCCAGCAGTTTCTCGGGACAGCTTCCCAATCAGCCCCAGCATTTT	CASSFSGQLPNQPQHF
TRBV6-4	many	TRBJ1-1	TRBD1	TGTGCCAGCAGTCAATCCGGGACAGGCGTTAATATGAACACTGAAGCTTTCTTT	CASSQSGTGVNMNTEAFF
TRBV4-2	once	TRBJ1-1	TRBD1	TGTGCCAGCACACCCGTACAGGGGACGGGGAACACTGAAGCTTTCTTT	CASTPVQGTGNTEAFF
TRBV27	NA	TRBJ2-5	NA	TGTGCCAGCAGTTTGGGGGGTTTTGGAGAGACCCAGTACTTC	CASSLGGFGETQYF
TRBV28	few	TRBJ2-2	NA	TGTGCCAGCAGTTTGAGCAAGGCCGGGGAGCTGTTTTTT	CASSLSKAGELFF
TRBV5-1	NA	TRBJ2-5	TRBD2	TGCGCCAGCAGCTTATTCGGGGGGGAACAAGAGACCCAGTACTTC	CASSLFGGEQETQYF
TRBV29-1	NA	TRBJ2-5	TRBD1	TGCAGCGTTGACGACAGGGGGAAAGAGACCCAGTACTTC	CSVDDRGKETQYF
TRBV11-2	many	TRBJ2-1	TRBD2	TGTGCCAGCAGCTCGGGGCTAGCGGTTTACAATGAGCAGTTCTTC	CASSSGLAVYNEQFF
TRBV6-2/TRBV6-3	NA	TRBJ2-1	NA	TGTGCCAGCAGTTACTTTCCCAATGAGCAGTTCTTC	CASSYFPNEQFF
TRBV6-1	many	TRBJ2-2	NA	TGTGCCAGCAGTGAAGCTGGTAGGAGGGCCGGGGAGCTGTTTTTT	CASSEAGRRAGELFF
TRBV7-3	NA	TRBJ2-2	NA	TGTGCCAGCAGCTTAAAAGGGACACGGCCATGGAACAGGGAGCTGTTTTTT	CASSLKGTRPWNRELFF
TRBV6-1	NA	TRBJ1-3	NA	TGTGCCAGCAGTGAAGCACGAGAGCCTGGAAACACCATATATTTT	CASSEAREPGNTIYF
TRBV27	NA	TRBJ2-7	TRBD2	TGTGCCAGCAGTTTTATAGCGGGGGGGCCTCTTTTCGAGCAGTACTTC	CASSFIAGGPLFEQYF
TRBV7-9	NA	TRBJ1-3	NA	TGTGCCAGCAGCACATCACGCCCTATGGCCTCTGGAAACACCATATATTTT	CASSTSRPMASGNTIYF
TRBV7-8	NA	TRBJ2-1	TRBD1	TGTGCCAACAGCCGCGACAGGGGGGATGATGAGCAGTTCTTC	CANSRDRGDDEQFF
TRBV7-2	many	TRBJ2-3	TRBD1	TGTGCCAGCAGCCCAGTTACCGGGACAGGCCTCGGGGGTACGCAGTATTTT	CASSPVTGTGLGGTQYF
TRBV20-1	once	TRBJ1-2	NA	TGCAGTGCTAGAGATTCGGGCAAAGGCCTACCCTATGGCTACACCTTC	CSARDSGKGLPYGYTF
TRBV7-6	many	TRBJ2-1	TRBD2	TGTGCCAGCAGCTTAGCCGGGGGGGCGGGTAATGAGCAGTTCTTC	CASSLAGGAGNEQFF
TRBV4-3	few	TRBJ1-2	NA	TGCGCCAGCAGCCAAGAGTCCCTGGACAGCGGCTACACCTTC	CASSQESLDSGYTF
TRBV7-2	few	TRBJ1-1	NA	TGTGCCAGCAGCTGGTTCGGACTGGCTGAAGCTTTCTTT	CASSWFGLAEAFF
TRBV7-9	many	TRBJ1-1	NA	TGTGCCAGCAGCTTAGGGTTTGGGCAGCTCGGGACTGAAGCTTTCTTT	CASSLGFGQLGTEAFF
TRBV5-6	NA	TRBJ2-1	TRBD2	TGTGCCAGCAGCTTGGAGACCGCGGGGGTATGGTCCTACAATGAGCAGTTCTTC	CASSLETAGVWSYNEQFF